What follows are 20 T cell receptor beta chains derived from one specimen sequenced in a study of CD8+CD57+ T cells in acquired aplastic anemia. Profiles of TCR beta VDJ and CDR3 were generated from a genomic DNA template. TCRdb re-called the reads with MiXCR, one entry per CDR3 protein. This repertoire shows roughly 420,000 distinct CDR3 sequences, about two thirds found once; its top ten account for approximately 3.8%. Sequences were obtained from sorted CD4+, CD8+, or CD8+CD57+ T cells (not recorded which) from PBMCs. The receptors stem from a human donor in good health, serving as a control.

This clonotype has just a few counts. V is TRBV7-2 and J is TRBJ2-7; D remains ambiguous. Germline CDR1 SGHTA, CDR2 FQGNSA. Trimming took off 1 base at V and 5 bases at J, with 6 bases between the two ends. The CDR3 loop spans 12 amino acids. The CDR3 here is CASSLDGDEQYF. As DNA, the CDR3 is TGTGCCAGCAGCTTAGATGGTGACGAGCAGTACTTC.

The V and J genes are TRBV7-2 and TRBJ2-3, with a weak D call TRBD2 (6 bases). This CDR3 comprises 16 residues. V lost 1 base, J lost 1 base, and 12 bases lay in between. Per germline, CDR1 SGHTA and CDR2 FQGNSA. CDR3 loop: CASSLVGGSGTDTQYF. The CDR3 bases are TGTGCCAGCAGCTTAGTCGGAGGGAGCGGCACAGATACGCAGTATTTT.

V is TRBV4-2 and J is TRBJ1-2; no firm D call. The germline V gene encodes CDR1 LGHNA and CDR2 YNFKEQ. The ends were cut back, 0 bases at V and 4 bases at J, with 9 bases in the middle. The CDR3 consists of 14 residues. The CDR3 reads CASSQDLGPYGYTF. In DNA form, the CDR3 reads TGTGCCAGCAGCCAAGACCTCGGCCCCTATGGCTACACCTTC.

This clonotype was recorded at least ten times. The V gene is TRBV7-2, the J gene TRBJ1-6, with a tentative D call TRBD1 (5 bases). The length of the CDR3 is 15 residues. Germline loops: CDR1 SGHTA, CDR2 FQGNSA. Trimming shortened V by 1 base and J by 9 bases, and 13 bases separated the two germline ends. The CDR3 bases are TGTGCCAGCAGCTTAGGTGTCCAGGGTGCTTCACCCCTCCACTTT. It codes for CASSLGVQGASPLHF. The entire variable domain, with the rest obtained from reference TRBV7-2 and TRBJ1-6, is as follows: GAGVSQSPSNKVTEKGKDVELRCDPISGHTALYWYRQSLGQGLEFLIYFQGNSAPDKSGLPSDRFSAERTGGSVSTLTIQRTQQEDSAVYLCASSLGVQGASPLHFGNGTRLTVT.

This CDR3 is CASSWDGTDTQYF. The CDR3 DNA reads as TGCGCCAGCAGCTGGGACGGGACAGATACGCAGTATTTT. The chain is built from TRBV5-1 and TRBJ2-3; possibly TRBD1 or TRBD2 for D (5 bases each). Trimming left V 3 bases short and J 3 bases short, with 8 bases between. Germline values: CDR1 SGHRS, CDR2 YFSETQ. This CDR3 region has 13 residues.

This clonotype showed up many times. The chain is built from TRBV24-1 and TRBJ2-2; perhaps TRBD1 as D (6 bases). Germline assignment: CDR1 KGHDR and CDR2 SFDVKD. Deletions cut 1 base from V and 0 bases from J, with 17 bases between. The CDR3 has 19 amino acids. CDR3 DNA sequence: TGTGCCACCAGTGATTTCCAGGGGAGAAAAGGGTCGAACACCGGGGAGCTGTTTTTT. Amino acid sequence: CATSDFQGRKGSNTGELFF.

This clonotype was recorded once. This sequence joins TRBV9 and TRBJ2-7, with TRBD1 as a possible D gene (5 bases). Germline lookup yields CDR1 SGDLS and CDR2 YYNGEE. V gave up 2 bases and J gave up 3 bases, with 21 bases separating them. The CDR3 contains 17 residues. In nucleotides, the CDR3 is TGTGCCAGCAGCGTTGACAGTGGCAATGAGCAGTTCTACGAGCAGTACTTC. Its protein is CASSVDSGNEQFYEQYF.

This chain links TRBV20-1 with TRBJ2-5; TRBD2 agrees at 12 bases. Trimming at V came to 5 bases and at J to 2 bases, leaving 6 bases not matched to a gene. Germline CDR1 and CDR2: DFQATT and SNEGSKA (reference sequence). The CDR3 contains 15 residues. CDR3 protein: CSAVRTSGDQETQYF. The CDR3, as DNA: TGCAGTGCTGTCAGGACTAGCGGGGATCAAGAGACCCAGTACTTC.

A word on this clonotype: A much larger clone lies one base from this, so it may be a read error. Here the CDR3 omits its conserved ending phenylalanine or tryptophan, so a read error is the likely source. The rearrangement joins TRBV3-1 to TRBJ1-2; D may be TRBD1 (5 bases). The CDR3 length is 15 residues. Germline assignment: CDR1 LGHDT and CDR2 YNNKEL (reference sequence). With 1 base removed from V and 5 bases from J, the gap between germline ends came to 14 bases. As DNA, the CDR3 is TGTGCCAGCAGCCAAGGTCCCCAGGGACGGTATGGCTACACCCTC. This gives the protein CASSQGPQGRYGYTL.

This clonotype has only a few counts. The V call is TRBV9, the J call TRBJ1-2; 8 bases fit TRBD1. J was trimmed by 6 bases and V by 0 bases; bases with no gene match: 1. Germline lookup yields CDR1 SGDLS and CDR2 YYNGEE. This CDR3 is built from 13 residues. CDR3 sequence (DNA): TGTGCCAGCAGCGTAGGGACAGGGCATGGCTACACCTTC. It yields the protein CASSVGTGHGYTF. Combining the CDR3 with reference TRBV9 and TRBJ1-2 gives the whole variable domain DSGVTQTPKHLITATGQRVTLRCSPRSGDLSVYWYQQSLDQGLQFLIQYYNGEERAKGNILERFSAQQFPDLHSELNLSSLELGDSALYFCASSVGTGHGYTFGSGTRLTVV.

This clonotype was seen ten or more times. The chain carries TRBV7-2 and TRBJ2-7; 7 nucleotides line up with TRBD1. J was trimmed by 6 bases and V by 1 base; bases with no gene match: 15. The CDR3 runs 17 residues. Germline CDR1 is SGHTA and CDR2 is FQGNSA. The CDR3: CASSLEVSRRQGGEQYF. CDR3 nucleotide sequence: TGTGCCAGCAGCTTAGAAGTATCGCGGCGACAGGGCGGCGAGCAGTACTTC.

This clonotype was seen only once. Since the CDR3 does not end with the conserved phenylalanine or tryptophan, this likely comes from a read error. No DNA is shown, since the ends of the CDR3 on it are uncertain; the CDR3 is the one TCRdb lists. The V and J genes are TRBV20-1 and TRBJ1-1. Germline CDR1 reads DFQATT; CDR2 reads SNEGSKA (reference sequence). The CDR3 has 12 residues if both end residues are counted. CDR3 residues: CSGYSGNTEAFL.

CDR3 DNA sequence: TGTGCCAGCAAGGGGGGGGCAGGGGCCTACGAGCAGTACTTC. This gives the protein CASKGGAGAYEQYF. This sequence joins TRBV2 and TRBJ2-7, with a weak D call TRBD2 (7 bases). The CDR3 totals 14 residues. The V gene lost 7 bases and the J gene lost 2 bases, with 15 bases spanning the gap. Looked up from germline, CDR1 is SNHLY and CDR2 is FYNNEI.

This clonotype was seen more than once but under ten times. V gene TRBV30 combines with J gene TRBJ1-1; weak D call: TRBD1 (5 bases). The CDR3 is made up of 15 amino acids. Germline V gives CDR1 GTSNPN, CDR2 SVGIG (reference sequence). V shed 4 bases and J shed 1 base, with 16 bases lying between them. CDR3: CAWKQRRQGNTEAFF. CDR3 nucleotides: TGTGCCTGGAAGCAACGCAGGCAGGGGAACACTGAAGCTTTCTTT.

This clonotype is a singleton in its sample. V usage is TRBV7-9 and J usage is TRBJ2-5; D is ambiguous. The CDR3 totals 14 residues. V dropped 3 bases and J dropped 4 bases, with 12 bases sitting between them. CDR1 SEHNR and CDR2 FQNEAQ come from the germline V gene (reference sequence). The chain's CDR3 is CASSFLSITETQYF. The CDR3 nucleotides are TGTGCCAGCAGCTTCCTTTCCATAACAGAGACCCAGTACTTC.

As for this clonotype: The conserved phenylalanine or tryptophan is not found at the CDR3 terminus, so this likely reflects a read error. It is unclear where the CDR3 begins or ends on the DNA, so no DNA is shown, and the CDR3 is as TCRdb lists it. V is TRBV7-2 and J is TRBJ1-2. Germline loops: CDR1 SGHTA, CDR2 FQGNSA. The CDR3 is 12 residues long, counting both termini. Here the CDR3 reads CASSLPGEGTAS.

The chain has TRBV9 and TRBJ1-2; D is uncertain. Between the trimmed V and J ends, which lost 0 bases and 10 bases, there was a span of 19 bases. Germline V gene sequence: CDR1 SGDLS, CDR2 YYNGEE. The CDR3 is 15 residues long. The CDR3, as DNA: TGTGCCAGCAGCGTAGTTGGAGGCAACGAAGAGTACTACACCTTC. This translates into CASSVVGGNEEYYTF.

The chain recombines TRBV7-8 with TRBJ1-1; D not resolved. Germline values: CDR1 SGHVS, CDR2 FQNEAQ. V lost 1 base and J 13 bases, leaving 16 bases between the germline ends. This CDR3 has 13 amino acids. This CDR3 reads CASSLGRNNRVFF. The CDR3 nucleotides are TGTGCCAGCAGCTTAGGGAGGAACAACCGGGTTTTCTTT.

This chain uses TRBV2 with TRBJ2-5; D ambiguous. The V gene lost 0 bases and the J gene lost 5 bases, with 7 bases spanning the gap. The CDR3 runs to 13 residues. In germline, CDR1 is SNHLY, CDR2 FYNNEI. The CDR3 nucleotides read TGTGCCAGCAGTGAAGCAGTACGGGAGACCCAGTACTTC. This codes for CASSEAVRETQYF.

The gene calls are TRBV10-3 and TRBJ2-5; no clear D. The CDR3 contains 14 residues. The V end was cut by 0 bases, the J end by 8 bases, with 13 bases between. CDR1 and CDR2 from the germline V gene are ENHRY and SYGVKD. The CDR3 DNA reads TGTGCCATCAGTGAGTCCGAAAGCTCCTACACCCAGTACTTC. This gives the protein CAISESESSYTQYF.